The source of this T cell receptor (beta chain) is a study of a mutant IDH1 vaccine in newly diagnosed glioma (dated by TCRdb to about 2021). Looking at the study overall: Vaccination started 4-6 weeks after radiotherapy alone, or was given together with temozolomide cycles in the groups whose treatment included chemotherapy. Of the approximately 30 treated patients, around 62% were male and about 38% were female, and the mean age was roughly 40 years. Prior to enrollment, patients had been given standard therapy consisting of radiotherapy alone, temozolomide alone, or radiochemotherapy with temozolomide, with the combination given to most patients. Visit V12 was the week-35 safety follow-up and visit V13 was the week-47 end of study. Peripheral blood was drawn at six visits: V03 (baseline), V05, V07, V10, V12 and V13. For exploratory analyses, 25 treated patients had longitudinal TCRB deep sequencing done wherever samples were available. Study-level results and caveats: Changes in the top peripheral T cell clonotypes picked up by TCRB sequencing did not appear to be linked to pseudoprogression. According to the authors, sample limitations meant that analyses of patient blood samples could not be reproduced. Vaccine-induced immune responses across multiple MHC alleles were detected in around 92% of patients. PBMC samples for TCRB deep sequencing were selected based on availability.

Sample time point, as interpreted from the label and publication: week 47, end of study. Every vaccine dose consisted of 300 ug of a 20-mer mutant IDH1 peptide in Montanide, administered subcutaneously together with topical imiquimod. Patients received eight vaccinations in weeks 1, 3, 5, 7, 11, 15, 19 and 23, corresponding to visits V03 through V10. All donors had newly diagnosed IDH1-mutant astrocytomas of WHO grade 3 or 4 that showed loss of nuclear ATRX. The samples were drawn from NOA16, a multicentre, single-arm, open-label phase I trial in Germany that tested a mutant IDH1 peptide vaccine in humans for the first time. Genomic DNA for TCRB sequencing was extracted from EDTA blood using the DNeasy Blood and Tissue Kit. The library was generated by the immunoSEQ multiplex PCR assay. Rearranged TCR beta chain sequences were amplified with the hsTCRB Kit following the manufacturer's protocol. Sequencing of TCRB libraries was carried out on an Illumina MiSeq. The paper's processing steps were these. The kit vendor's proprietary platform handled demultiplexing, trimming and gene mapping. The source is immuneACCESS, and TCRdb retained only in-frame sequences with V and J called. Part of the clones is not carried over; for the studies checked, unresolved V genes explain less than half of this, and the remainder is unexplained. V, J and clone size were drawn from that table, and D and trimming were deduced from the DNA. This sample has some 34,000 clones in its table, and 75% to 95% of those were observed once. The ten largest clonotypes hold around 5.1% of the sample.

Looking up the germline V gene yields CDR1 MGHRA and CDR2 YSYEKL. Reading from cysteine to phenylalanine, the CDR3 counts 14 amino acids. The CDR3 DNA has 42 bases and is translated from base 1. V is reduced by 4 bases and J by 3 bases, leaving a spacing of 10 bases between them. As to this clone: The target of this receptor is not known. Nothing much larger sits one base from this clone, and base qualities are not available.

This receptor was taken from a woman in her thirties or forties with glioma. Rearrangement joined TRBV4-1 to TRBJ1-5; no D gene can be assigned with confidence. The specimen comprised PBMCs, sampled from a glioma patient whose treatment included an IDH1 peptide vaccine. The nucleotides read TGCGCCAGCAGCCTCCCAGGTTACAATCAGCCCCAGCATTTT. Translated, this gives CASSLPGYNQPQHF.